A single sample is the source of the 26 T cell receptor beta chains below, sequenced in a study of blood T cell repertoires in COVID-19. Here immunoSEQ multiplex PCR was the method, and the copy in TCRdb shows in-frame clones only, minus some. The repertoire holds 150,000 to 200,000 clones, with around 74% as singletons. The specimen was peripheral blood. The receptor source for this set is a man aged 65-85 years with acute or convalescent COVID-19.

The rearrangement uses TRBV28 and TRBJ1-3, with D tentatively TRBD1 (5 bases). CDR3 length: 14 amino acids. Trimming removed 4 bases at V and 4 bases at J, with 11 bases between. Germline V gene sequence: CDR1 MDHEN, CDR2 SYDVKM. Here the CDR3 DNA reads TGTGCCAGCAGTTCTCCGCAGGGAGGAAACACCATATATTTT. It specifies CASSSPQGGNTIYF.

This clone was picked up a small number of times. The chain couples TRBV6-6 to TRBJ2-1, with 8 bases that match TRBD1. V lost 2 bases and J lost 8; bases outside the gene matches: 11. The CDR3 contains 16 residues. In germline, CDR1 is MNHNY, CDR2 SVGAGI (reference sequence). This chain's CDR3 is CASSYTSGGAGHEQFF. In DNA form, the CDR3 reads TGTGCCAGCAGTTACACCTCAGGGGGCGCCGGACATGAGCAGTTCTTC.

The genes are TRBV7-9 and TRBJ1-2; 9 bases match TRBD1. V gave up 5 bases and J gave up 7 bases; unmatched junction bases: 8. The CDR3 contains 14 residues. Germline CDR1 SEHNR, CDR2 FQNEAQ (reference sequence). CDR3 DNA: TGTGCCAGCAGCCCCCTCGGGACAGGGCTTGGCTACACCTTC. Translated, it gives CASSPLGTGLGYTF.

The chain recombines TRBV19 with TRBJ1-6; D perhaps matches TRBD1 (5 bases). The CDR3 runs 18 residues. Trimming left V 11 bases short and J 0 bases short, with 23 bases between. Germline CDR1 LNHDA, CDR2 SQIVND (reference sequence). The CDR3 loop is CAVRVREVRSSYNSPLHF. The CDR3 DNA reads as TGTGCCGTACGGGTCAGGGAAGTCCGCAGCTCCTATAATTCACCCCTCCACTTT.

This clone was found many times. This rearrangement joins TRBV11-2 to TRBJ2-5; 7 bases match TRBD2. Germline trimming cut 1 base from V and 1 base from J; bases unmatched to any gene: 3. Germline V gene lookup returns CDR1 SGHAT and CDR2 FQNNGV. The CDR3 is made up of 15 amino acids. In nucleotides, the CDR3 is TGTGCCAGCAGCTTAGCGCTAGCGGTCCAAGAGACCCAGTACTTC. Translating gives CASSLALAVQETQYF.

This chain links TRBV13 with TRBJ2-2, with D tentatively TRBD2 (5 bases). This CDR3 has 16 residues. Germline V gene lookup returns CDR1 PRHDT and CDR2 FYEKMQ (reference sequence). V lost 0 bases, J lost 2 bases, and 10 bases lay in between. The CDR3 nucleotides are TGTGCCAGCAGCTTAGGCCGGGGAGCCAACACCGGGGAGCTGTTTTTT. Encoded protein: CASSLGRGANTGELFF.

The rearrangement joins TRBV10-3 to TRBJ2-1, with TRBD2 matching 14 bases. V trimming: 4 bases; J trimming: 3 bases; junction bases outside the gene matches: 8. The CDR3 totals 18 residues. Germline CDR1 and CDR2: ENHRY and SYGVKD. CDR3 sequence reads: CAISALGLAGGDYNEQFF. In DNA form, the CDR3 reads TGTGCCATCAGTGCTTTAGGACTAGCGGGAGGAGACTACAATGAGCAGTTCTTC.

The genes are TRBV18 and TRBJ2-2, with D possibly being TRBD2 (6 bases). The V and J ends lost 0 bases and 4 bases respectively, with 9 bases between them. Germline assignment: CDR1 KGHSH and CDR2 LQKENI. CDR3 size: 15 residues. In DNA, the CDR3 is TGTGCCAGCTCACCACCGGGACTTTCCACCGGGGAGCTGTTTTTT. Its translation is CASSPPGLSTGELFF.

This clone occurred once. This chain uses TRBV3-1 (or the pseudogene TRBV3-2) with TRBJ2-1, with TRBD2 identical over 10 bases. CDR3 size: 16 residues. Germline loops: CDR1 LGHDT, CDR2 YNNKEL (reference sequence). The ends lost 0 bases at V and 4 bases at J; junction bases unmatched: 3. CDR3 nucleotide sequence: TGTGCCAGCAGCCAAGACCGGACTAGCGGATACAATGAGCAGTTCTTC. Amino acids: CASSQDRTSGYNEQFF.

CDR3: CASSLGPGISYEQYF. CDR3 coding DNA: TGTGCCAGCAGCTTAGGTCCAGGGATTAGCTACGAGCAGTACTTC. The chain employs TRBV7-8 and TRBJ2-7, with D perhaps TRBD1 (5 bases). The V and J ends lost 1 base and 3 bases respectively, with 13 bases between them. Germline values: CDR1 SGHVS, CDR2 FQNEAQ. This CDR3 is 15 amino acids long. The whole variable domain, remainder taken from reference TRBV7-8 and TRBJ2-7, is GAGVSQSPRYKVAKRGQDVALRCDPISGHVSLFWYQQALGQGPEFLTYFQNEAQLDKSGLPSDRFFAERPEGSVSTLKIQRTQQEDSAVYLCASSLGPGISYEQYFGPGTRLTVT.

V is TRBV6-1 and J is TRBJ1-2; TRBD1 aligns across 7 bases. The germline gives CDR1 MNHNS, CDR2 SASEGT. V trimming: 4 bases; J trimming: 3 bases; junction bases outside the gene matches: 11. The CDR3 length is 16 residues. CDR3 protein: CASSARTGSVHYGYTF. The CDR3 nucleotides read TGTGCCAGCAGTGCGAGGACAGGTTCGGTGCACTATGGCTACACCTTC.

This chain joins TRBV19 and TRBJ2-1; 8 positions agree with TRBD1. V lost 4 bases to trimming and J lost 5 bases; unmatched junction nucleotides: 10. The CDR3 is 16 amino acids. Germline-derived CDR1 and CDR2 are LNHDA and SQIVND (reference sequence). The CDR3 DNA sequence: TGTGCCAGTAGTACCACCAGGACAGGGACCAACAATGAGCAGTTCTTC. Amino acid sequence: CASSTTRTGTNNEQFF.

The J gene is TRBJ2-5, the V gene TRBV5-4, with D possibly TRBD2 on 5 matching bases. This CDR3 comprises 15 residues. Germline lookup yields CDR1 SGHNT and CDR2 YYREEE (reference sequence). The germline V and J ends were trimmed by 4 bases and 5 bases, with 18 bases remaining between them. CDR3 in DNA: TGTGCCAGCAGCAATGGACGTCGGCCGGGGGAGACCCAGTACTTC. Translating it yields CASSNGRRPGETQYF.

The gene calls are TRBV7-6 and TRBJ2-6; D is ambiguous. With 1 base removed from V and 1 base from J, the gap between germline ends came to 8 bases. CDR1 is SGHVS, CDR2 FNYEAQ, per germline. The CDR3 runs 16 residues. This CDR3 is CASSLETESGANVLTF. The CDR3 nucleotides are TGTGCCAGCAGCTTAGAAACAGAGTCTGGGGCCAACGTCCTGACTTTC.

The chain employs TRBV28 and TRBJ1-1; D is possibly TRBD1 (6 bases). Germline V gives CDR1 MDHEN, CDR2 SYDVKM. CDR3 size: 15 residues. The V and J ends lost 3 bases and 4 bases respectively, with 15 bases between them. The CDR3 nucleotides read TGTGCCAGCAGTTTGGGGGGGGCGGGAAGCACTGAAGCTTTCTTT. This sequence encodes CASSLGGAGSTEAFF.

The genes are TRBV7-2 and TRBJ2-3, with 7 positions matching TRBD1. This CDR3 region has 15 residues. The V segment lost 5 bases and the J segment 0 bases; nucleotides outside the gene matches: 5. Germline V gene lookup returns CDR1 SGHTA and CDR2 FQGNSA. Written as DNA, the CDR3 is TGTGCCAGCAGCAGTCGACAGGGTAGCACAGATACGCAGTATTTT. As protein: CASSSRQGSTDTQYF.

CDR3 region: CASSPDGTYEQYF. The CDR3 DNA reads as TGCGCCAGCAGCCCGGACGGGACCTACGAGCAGTACTTC. This chain uses TRBV5-1 with TRBJ2-7; a possible D gene is TRBD2 (5 bases). Trimming left V 4 bases short and J 2 bases short, with 10 bases between. The CDR3 length is 13 residues. From germline, CDR1 is SGHRS and CDR2 YFSETQ.

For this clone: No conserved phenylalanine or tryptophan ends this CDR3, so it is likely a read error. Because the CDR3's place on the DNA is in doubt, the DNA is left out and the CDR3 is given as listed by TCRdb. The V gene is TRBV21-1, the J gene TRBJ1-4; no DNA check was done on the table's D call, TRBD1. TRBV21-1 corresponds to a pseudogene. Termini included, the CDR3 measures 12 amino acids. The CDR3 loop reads CASSKELTGTKK.

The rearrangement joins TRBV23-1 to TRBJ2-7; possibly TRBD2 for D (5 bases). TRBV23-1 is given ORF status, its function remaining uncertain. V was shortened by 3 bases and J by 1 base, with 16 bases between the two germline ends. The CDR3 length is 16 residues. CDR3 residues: CASSQPLGGQSYEQYF. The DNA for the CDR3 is TGCGCCAGCAGTCAGCCCTTGGGCGGGCAATCCTACGAGCAGTACTTC.

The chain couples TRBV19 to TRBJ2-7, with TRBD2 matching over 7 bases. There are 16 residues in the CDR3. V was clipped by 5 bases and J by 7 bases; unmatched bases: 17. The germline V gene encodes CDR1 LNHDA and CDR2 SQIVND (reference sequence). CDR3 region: CASSSFREARRSEQYF. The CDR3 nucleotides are TGTGCCAGTAGTTCTTTTCGGGAGGCCCGTCGTTCAGAGCAGTACTTC.

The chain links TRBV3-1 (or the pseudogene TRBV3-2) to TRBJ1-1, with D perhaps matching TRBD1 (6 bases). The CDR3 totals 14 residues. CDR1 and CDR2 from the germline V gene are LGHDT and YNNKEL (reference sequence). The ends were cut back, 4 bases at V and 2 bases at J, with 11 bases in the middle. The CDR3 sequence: CASSRTGLNTEAFF. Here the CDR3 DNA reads TGTGCCAGCAGCCGAACAGGGTTAAACACTGAAGCTTTCTTT.

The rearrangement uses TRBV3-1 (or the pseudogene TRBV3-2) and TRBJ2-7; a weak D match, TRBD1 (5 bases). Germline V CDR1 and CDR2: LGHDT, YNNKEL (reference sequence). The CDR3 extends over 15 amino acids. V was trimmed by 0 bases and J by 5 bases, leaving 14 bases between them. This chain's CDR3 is CASSQDRGRSDEQYF. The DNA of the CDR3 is TGTGCCAGCAGCCAAGATAGGGGCAGGTCTGACGAGCAGTACTTC.

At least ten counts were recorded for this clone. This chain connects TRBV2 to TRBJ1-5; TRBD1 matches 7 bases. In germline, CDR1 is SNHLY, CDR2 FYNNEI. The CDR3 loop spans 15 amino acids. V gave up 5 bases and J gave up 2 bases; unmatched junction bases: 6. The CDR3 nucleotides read TGTGCCAGCAGTTCAGACAGGGCTGGCAATCAGCCCCAGCATTTT. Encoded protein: CASSSDRAGNQPQHF. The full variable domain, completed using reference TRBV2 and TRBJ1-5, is EPEVTQTPSHQVTQMGQEVILRCVPISNHLYFYWYRQILGQKVEFLVSFYNNEISEKSEIFDDQFSVERPDGSNFTLKIRSTKLEDSAMYFCASSSDRAGNQPQHFGDGTRLSIL.

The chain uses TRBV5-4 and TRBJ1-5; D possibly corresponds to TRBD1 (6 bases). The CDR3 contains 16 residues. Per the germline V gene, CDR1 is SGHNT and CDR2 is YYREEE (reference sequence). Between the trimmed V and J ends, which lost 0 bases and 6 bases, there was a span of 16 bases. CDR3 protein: CASSLGGPGVTQPQHF. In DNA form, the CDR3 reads TGTGCCAGCAGCTTGGGGGGCCCAGGGGTCACTCAGCCCCAGCATTTT.

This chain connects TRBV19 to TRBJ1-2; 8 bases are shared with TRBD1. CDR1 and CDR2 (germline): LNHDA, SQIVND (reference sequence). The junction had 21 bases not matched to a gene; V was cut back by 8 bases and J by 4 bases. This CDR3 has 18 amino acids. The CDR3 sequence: CASHRTRPEGQETYGYTF. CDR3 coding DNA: TGTGCCAGTCATAGAACCCGACCAGAGGGACAGGAGACCTATGGCTACACCTTC.

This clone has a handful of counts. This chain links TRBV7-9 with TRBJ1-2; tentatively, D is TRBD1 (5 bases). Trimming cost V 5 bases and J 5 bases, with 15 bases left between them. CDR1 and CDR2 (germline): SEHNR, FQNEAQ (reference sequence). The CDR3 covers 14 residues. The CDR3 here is CASSLEDRLYGYTF. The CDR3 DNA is TGTGCCAGCAGCCTAGAAGACAGACTTTATGGCTACACCTTC.